A single sample is the source of the 15 T cell receptor beta chains below, sequenced in a study of T cell responses to AZD1222 COVID-19 vaccine. Clones were sequenced by immunoSEQ multiplex PCR, and TCRdb holds only the in-frame ones, with some missing. Of 120,000 or so clones detected, around 93% appear once; the ten largest clones hold under 9%. The sequencing used peripheral blood, collected 28 days after the second AZD1222 dose. Source of these receptors: an adult who received the AZD1222 COVID-19 vaccine.

The V and J genes are TRBV28 and TRBJ2-7, with 7 bases identical to TRBD2. This CDR3 has 16 residues. CDR1 MDHEN and CDR2 SYDVKM come from the germline V gene. Germline trimming cut 5 bases from V and 1 base from J; bases unmatched to any gene: 11. The CDR3 region has the DNA TGTGCCAGCAGTCCGATTAGCGGGCTCAAATCCTACGAGCAGTACTTC. This sequence encodes CASSPISGLKSYEQYF.

The chain recombines TRBV18 with TRBJ1-2; TRBD1 aligns across 9 bases. J lost 3 bases, V lost 4 bases, and 6 bases had no gene match. This CDR3 is built from 15 residues. The germline gives CDR1 KGHSH, CDR2 LQKENI. This chain's CDR3 is CASSRPQGADYGYTF. For the CDR3, the DNA is TGTGCCAGCTCACGACCACAGGGGGCTGACTATGGCTACACCTTC.

V and J are TRBV5-4 and TRBJ1-2; maybe TRBD1 (5 bases). From germline, CDR1 is SGHNT and CDR2 YYREEE (reference sequence). The CDR3 is 15 residues long. V shed 0 bases and J shed 3 bases, with 12 bases lying between them. The CDR3 here is CASSLAGGEYYGYTF. The CDR3 region has the DNA TGTGCCAGCAGCTTGGCGGGGGGAGAATACTATGGCTACACCTTC.

This rearrangement joins TRBV28 to TRBJ2-5; a possible D gene is TRBD2 (5 bases). The CDR3 contains 12 residues. CDR1 and CDR2 (germline): MDHEN, SYDVKM. Trimming cost V 4 bases and J 3 bases, with 6 bases left between them. This CDR3 reads CASSWRKETQYF. CDR3 in DNA: TGTGCCAGCAGTTGGAGGAAAGAGACCCAGTACTTC.

The chain couples TRBV2 to TRBJ1-5; D might be TRBD1 (5 bases). This CDR3 contains 15 residues. With 3 bases removed from V and 1 base from J, the gap between germline ends came to 10 bases. CDR1 is SNHLY, CDR2 FYNNEI, per germline. The CDR3 bases are TGTGCCAGCAGTGAGTTAAGGGGCAGCAATCAGCCCCAGCATTTT. Its translation: CASSELRGSNQPQHF.

The J gene is TRBJ1-6, the V gene TRBV3-1 (or the pseudogene TRBV3-2); no clear D gene. Trimming pared 2 bases from V and 5 bases from J, leaving 7 bases between. Germline CDR1 is LGHDT and CDR2 is YNNKEL (reference sequence). The CDR3 is made up of 14 amino acids. The CDR3 sequence: CASSQRVDNSPLHF. Here the CDR3 DNA reads TGTGCCAGCAGCCAACGCGTTGATAATTCACCCCTCCACTTT.

This clone was recorded a few times. V usage is TRBV23-1 and J usage is TRBJ2-5; TRBD1 aligns across 10 bases. TRBV23-1 is labeled an ORF, and its function is uncertain. Trimming removed 0 bases from V and 4 bases from J; junction bases left unmatched: 2. The CDR3 extends over 15 amino acids. DNA for the CDR3: TGCGCCAGCAGTCAATCGACAGGGGGCCGAGAGACCCAGTACTTC. Its protein product is CASSQSTGGRETQYF.

V gene TRBV7-9 combines with J gene TRBJ1-4; the D is unclear. The V and J ends lost 2 bases and 5 bases respectively, with 15 bases between them. Looked up from germline, CDR1 is SEHNR and CDR2 is FQNEAQ (reference sequence). The CDR3 runs to 16 residues. CDR3 coding DNA: TGTGCCAGCAGCTTATTACGCCCAGCCCAGAATGAAAAACTGTTTTTT. Protein product: CASSLLRPAQNEKLFF.

This sequence joins TRBV3-1 (or the pseudogene TRBV3-2) and TRBJ1-1, with TRBD1 matching 8 bases. The ends lost 5 bases at V and 10 bases at J; junction bases unmatched: 12. This CDR3 has 14 amino acids. Germline values: CDR1 LGHDT, CDR2 YNNKEL (reference sequence). The CDR3 region has the DNA TGTGCCAGCAGCGCCCGGGACAGAACAGGGGGAGCTTTCTTT. Encoded protein: CASSARDRTGGAFF.

This sequence joins TRBV19 and TRBJ1-2, with D uncertain. The CDR3 runs 13 residues. Per germline, CDR1 LNHDA and CDR2 SQIVND (reference sequence). V gave up 8 bases and J gave up 2 bases, with 12 bases separating them. For the CDR3, the DNA is TGTGCCAGTCGTGGGAACACGAACTATGGCTACACCTTC. It is translated as CASRGNTNYGYTF.

The gene calls are TRBV24-1 and TRBJ1-5, with D tentatively TRBD1 (6 bases). The V and J ends lost 4 bases and 1 base respectively, with 10 bases between them. Germline V gene lookup returns CDR1 KGHDR and CDR2 SFDVKD. The CDR3 consists of 15 residues. The CDR3 is CATSETGWSNQPQHF. The CDR3 DNA reads TGTGCCACCAGTGAAACAGGGTGGAGCAATCAGCCCCAGCATTTT.

CDR3 bases: TGTGCCAGCAGTGAAACCTATGGCTACACCTTC. This encodes CASSETYGYTF. V gene TRBV2 combines with J gene TRBJ1-2, with no clear D. Trimming pared 2 bases from V and 4 bases from J, leaving 2 bases between. The CDR3 covers 11 residues. From germline, CDR1 is SNHLY and CDR2 FYNNEI.

The rearrangement uses TRBV6-6 and TRBJ1-1; 7 nucleotides match TRBD1. Per the germline V gene, CDR1 is MNHNY and CDR2 is SVGAGI (reference sequence). V lost 4 bases and J lost 2; bases outside the gene matches: 7. This CDR3 spans 15 amino acids. CDR3 in DNA: TGTGCCAGCAGTTCCGCCCCAGGGGGTAACACTGAAGCTTTCTTT. This translates into CASSSAPGGNTEAFF.

The rearrangement links TRBV28 to TRBJ1-2; no clear D gene. Trimming took off 5 bases at V and 0 bases at J, with 19 bases between the two ends. Germline CDR1 MDHEN, CDR2 SYDVKM. The CDR3 totals 17 residues. CDR3 nucleotides: TGTGCCAGCAGTGGTCGGCAGGCCTCTGGGGCTAACTATGGCTACACCTTC. Its protein product is CASSGRQASGANYGYTF.

This chain joins TRBV28 and TRBJ1-6; possibly TRBD1 for D (5 bases). The length of the CDR3 is 13 residues. Trimming removed 5 bases at V and 10 bases at J, with 12 bases between. The germline V gene has CDR1 MDHEN and CDR2 SYDVKM. The CDR3 region is CASSGGWQSPLHF. For the CDR3, the DNA is TGTGCCAGCAGTGGGGGTTGGCAATCACCCCTCCACTTT.